This is a list of T cell receptor beta chains from one sample in a study of blood T cell repertoires in COVID-19. Produced via immunoSEQ multiplex PCR; TCRdb's table is partial and in-frame only. The sample has 150,000 to 200,000 clones; roughly 84% are singletons. Sequenced sample: peripheral blood. The origin of the receptors is a person between 65 and 79 years old with COVID-19, enrolled during active disease. Each CDR3 is given with its conserved first and last residue. The D gene is left open where the match is weak. A row's size may be missing; if present it is once, few, many or a size class.

TRBV6-2/TRBV6-3,TRBD2,TRBJ2-4,-,CASSYSSGGFSNIQYF,TGTGCCAGCAGTTACTCGAGCGGGGGGTTCAGTAACATTCAGTACTTC
TRBV9,-,TRBJ1-6,-,CASSVGRPYNSPLHF,TGTGCCAGCAGCGTGGGCAGGCCGTATAATTCACCCCTCCACTTT
TRBV6-5,TRBD1,TRBJ1-2,-,CASRRRGRGYGYTF,TGTGCCAGCAGACGCAGGGGGCGAGGCTATGGCTACACCTTC
TRBV27,TRBD1,TRBJ1-2,-,CASSSLTGYGYTF,TGTGCCAGCAGTTCCCTGACAGGGTATGGCTACACCTTC
TRBV7-9,-,TRBJ1-5,-,CASSFTGPGIQHF,TGTGCCAGCAGCTTCACAGGGCCCGGGATCCAGCATTTT
TRBV30,-,TRBJ2-1,once,CAWSKPKEQFF,TGTGCCTGGAGTAAGCCGAAAGAGCAGTTCTTC
TRBV21-1,-,TRBJ1-1,-,CASSKGEDRDKNTEAFF,TGTGCCAGCAGCAAAGGGGAGGACAGGGATAAGAACACTGAAGCTTTCTTT
TRBV7-6,TRBD2,TRBJ2-2,-,CASSAIRGETGELFF,TGTGCCAGCAGCGCAATCCGGGGGGAAACCGGGGAGCTGTTTTTT
TRBV28,-,TRBJ1-2,-,CASSLIAKHGYTF,TGTGCCAGCAGCCTGATAGCTAAGCATGGCTACACCTTC
TRBV6-2/TRBV6-3,-,TRBJ1-1,few,CASSPLGANTEAFF,TGTGCCAGCAGCCCCTTGGGGGCGAACACTGAAGCTTTCTTT
TRBV2,-,TRBJ2-2,-,CATAGKNTGELFF,TGTGCCACCGCCGGGAAGAACACCGGGGAGCTGTTTTTT
TRBV5-1,-,TRBJ1-2,-,CASSFQPTVYGYTF,TGCGCCAGCAGCTTCCAGCCGACAGTTTATGGCTACACCTTC
TRBV7-9,TRBD1,TRBJ1-6,once,CASSSRDSRNSPLHF,TGTGCCAGCAGCTCCCGGGACAGCCGCAATTCACCCCTCCACTTT
TRBV5-1,-,TRBJ1-2,few,CASSFGGRNYGYTF,TGCGCCAGCAGCTTCGGTGGCAGGAACTATGGCTACACCTTC
TRBV12-3/TRBV12-4,-,TRBJ1-2,-,CASSFIDYGYTF,TGTGCCAGCAGTTTTATAGACTATGGCTACACCTTC
TRBV15,TRBD1,TRBJ1-4,-,CATSRRTGSLNSEKLFF,TGTGCCACCAGCAGAAGGACAGGGTCGCTGAACTCTGAAAAACTGTTTTTT
TRBV19,-,TRBJ2-2,once,CASSIHGGELFF,TGTGCCAGTAGTATTCACGGCGGGGAGCTGTTTTTT
TRBV21-1,-,TRBJ1-6,-,CASSKEQVYNSPLHF,TGTGCCAGCAGCAAAGAACAAGTATATAATTCACCCCTCCACTTT
TRBV6-2/TRBV6-3,TRBD2,TRBJ2-1,-,CASSYTQTGSGSRSYNEQFF,TGTGCCAGCAGTTACACTCAAACAGGGAGCGGGAGCAGGTCCTACAATGAGCAGTTCTTC
TRBV5-1,-,TRBJ2-7,-,CASSTDGSYYEQYF,TGCGCCAGCAGCACGGACGGGAGTTACTACGAGCAGTACTTC
TRBV27,TRBD1,TRBJ2-7,-,CASNPGTGGNEQYF,TGTGCCAGCAACCCCGGGACAGGGGGTAACGAGCAGTACTTC
TRBV7-6,-,TRBJ1-4,-,CASSPKAVLLVEKLFF,TGTGCCAGCAGCCCAAAGGCGGTTCTCTTGGTTGAAAAACTGTTTTTT
TRBV6-5,-,TRBJ1-6,-,CASRSLRGSSPLHF,TGTGCCAGCAGGTCCCTCAGGGGTAGTTCACCCCTCCACTTT
TRBV19,-,TRBJ1-1,-,CASRPDLDIPVTEAFF,TGTGCCAGTAGACCCGACTTGGACATACCAGTCACTGAAGCTTTCTTT
TRBV4-2,TRBD1,TRBJ2-2,-,CASSQLDRYTGELFF,TGTGCCAGCAGCCAGCTGGACAGGTACACCGGGGAGCTGTTTTTT
TRBV6-5,TRBD1,TRBJ1-4,-,CASGGQGPEKLFF,TGTGCCAGCGGAGGACAGGGTCCTGAAAAACTGTTTTTT
TRBV19,TRBD1,TRBJ2-1,-,CASGDSYNEQFF,TGTGCCAGCGGGGACAGCTACAATGAGCAGTTCTTC
TRBV7-6,TRBD1,TRBJ1-6,-,CASSLNQWDRNSPLHF,TGTGCCAGCAGCTTAAATCAGTGGGACAGAAATTCACCCCTCCACTTT
TRBV28,-,TRBJ2-7,-,CATWRGATSYEQYF,TGTGCCACCTGGAGGGGCGCAACGAGCTACGAGCAGTACTTC
TRBV10-3,-,TRBJ1-1,once,CAISGVRGGPEAFF,TGTGCCATCAGTGGAGTACGGGGAGGGCCTGAAGCTTTCTTT
TRBV5-6,-,TRBJ2-5,-,CASSLGPGGETQYF,TGTGCCAGCAGCTTGGGTCCGGGTGGGGAGACCCAGTACTTC
TRBV11-2,-,TRBJ1-3,-,CASSRPGRDTRNTIYF,TGTGCCAGCAGTCGTCCCGGGAGGGACACTCGAAACACCATATATTTT
TRBV4-2,TRBD2,TRBJ2-6,-,CASRLRGGGTSGANVLTF,TGTGCCAGCAGACTCCGTGGGGGGGGGACCTCTGGGGCCAACGTCCTGACTTTC
TRBV10-3,-,TRBJ1-3,-,CAIMTASSGNTIYF,TGTGCCATCATGACAGCATCCTCTGGAAACACCATATATTTT
TRBV12-5,TRBD2,TRBJ2-1,once,CASGSGTSRYNEQFF,TGTGCTAGTGGTTCCGGGACTAGCAGATACAATGAGCAGTTCTTC
TRBV3-1/TRBV3-2,TRBD2,TRBJ2-3,-,CASSPMTSPADTQYF,TGTGCCAGCAGCCCAATGACTAGCCCGGCAGATACGCAGTATTTT
TRBV6-1,-,TRBJ2-7,-,CASSDIMGLKVYEQYF,TGTGCCAGCAGTGACATCATGGGACTGAAAGTATACGAGCAGTACTTC
TRBV2,-,TRBJ2-2,many,CASSLGSQSGELFF,TGTGCCAGCAGTCTCGGGTCCCAATCCGGGGAGCTGTTTTTT
TRBV28,TRBD2,TRBJ2-2,-,CASSPLRLAGLSGELFF,TGTGCCAGCAGTCCCCTCCGACTAGCGGGATTATCCGGGGAGCTGTTTTTT
TRBV9,-,TRBJ2-7,-,CASSVHSGSGYEQYF,TGTGCCAGCAGCGTTCATTCAGGGTCCGGCTACGAGCAGTACTTC